This T cell receptor beta chain emerged from a study of shared clonotypes between healthy human individuals. Study as a whole: A donor's plate count was three for CD4 naive and three for CD4 memory; CD8 naive had two and CD8 memory one.

Study observations and caveats: Non-shared clonotypes displayed generation probabilities falling below those of clonotypes present in all four donors.

The CDR3 contains 13 residues. Trimming pared 6 bases from V and 7 bases from J, leaving 15 bases between. The V gene's germline CDR1 is LNHNV and CDR2 YYDKDF (reference sequence). CD45RO-negative, CCR7-selected cells formed the naive CD8 fraction, which excluded terminally differentiated effector memory CD45RA+ cells. The donors were all Caucasian adults (living in Nashville, Tennessee). This clone occurred once. Antigen: not known. Repertoires were generated with immunoSEQ multiplex PCR, while TCRdb's copy carries only in-frame clones and drops some. Seen here are about 1.9 million clones, around 93% observed once, and the top ten hold roughly 1.7%.

Sequencing was performed on naive CD8+ T cells from PBMCs. The chain combines TRBV15 with TRBJ1-2; D remains ambiguous. This receptor was obtained from a man younger than 35 in good health. Some clones in this sample may be carry-over from other donors' samples. CDR3 in DNA: TGTGCCACCAGTGACGGGAGCTCCGGTGGCTACACCTTC. Translation: CATSDGSSGGYTF.